What follows are 5 T cell receptor beta chains derived from one specimen sequenced in a study of shared clonotypes between healthy human individuals. Sequenced by immunoSEQ multiplex PCR; TCRdb stores in-frame clones only, minus some. The table records roughly 1,000,000 clones, around three quarters of them present only once. The sequenced sample consisted of memory CD4+ T cells from PBMCs. Described subset: CD45RA-negative fraction. The source is a man aged 18 to 30 in good health. Some clones in this sample may be carry-over from other donors' samples.

On this clone itself: A far larger clone is off by one base, so a read error is likely. At the DNA level, this CDR3 is encoded by other sequences in the same sample as well. V gene TRBV5-6 combines with J gene TRBJ2-7; possibly TRBD1 for D (6 bases). Germline CDR1 SGHDT, CDR2 YYEEEE. This CDR3 has 16 amino acids. V lost 1 base, J lost 6 bases, and 20 bases lay in between. The CDR3: CASSLSFSKDRIEQYF. CDR3 DNA sequence: TGTGCCAGCAGCTTGTCCTTCTCAAAGGACAGAATCGAGCAGTACTTC. Together with reference TRBV5-6 and TRBJ2-7, the CDR3 gives the full variable domain: DAGVTQSPTHLIKTRGQQVTLRCSPKSGHDTVSWYQQALGQGPQFIFQYYEEEERQRGNFPDRFSGHQFPNYSSELNVNALLLGDSALYLCASSLSFSKDRIEQYFGPGTRLTVT.

The chain couples TRBV11-2 to TRBJ1-1, with a possible D match to TRBD1 (5 bases). The CDR3 runs 16 residues. Trimming pared 2 bases from V and 1 base from J, leaving 14 bases between. In germline, CDR1 is SGHAT, CDR2 FQNNGV. The CDR3 nucleotides are TGTGCCAGCAGCTTACTTGGAGGGGCAAAGAACACTGAAGCTTTCTTT. Residues: CASSLLGGAKNTEAFF.

The J gene is TRBJ2-2, the V gene TRBV2, with 7 bases that match TRBD2. The germline V gene encodes CDR1 SNHLY and CDR2 FYNNEI. The CDR3 consists of 15 residues. V dropped 7 bases and J dropped 2; count of bases not matched to a gene: 7. The CDR3 loop is CASNQASGNTGELFF. As DNA, the CDR3 is TGTGCCAGCAACCAAGCTAGCGGCAACACCGGGGAGCTGTTTTTT.

This clone was counted a few times. The rearrangement links TRBV18 to TRBJ1-1; TRBD1 aligns across 7 bases. V dropped 6 bases and J dropped 3; count of bases not matched to a gene: 10. Germline CDR1 KGHSH, CDR2 LQKENI. The CDR3 has 15 amino acids. The CDR3, as DNA: TGTGCCAGCTCGCGTGAACAGGGGAGCGACACTGAAGCTTTCTTT. Encoded protein: CASSREQGSDTEAFF.

The chain recombines TRBV2 with TRBJ1-2; 7 bases fit TRBD1. The CDR3 is 14 amino acids. Unmatched junction bases numbered 3, after V lost 4 bases and J lost 1 base. The germline V gene encodes CDR1 SNHLY and CDR2 FYNNEI. As DNA, the CDR3 is TGTGCCAGCAGTGGACAGGGTGTTAACTATGGCTACACCTTC. It is translated as CASSGQGVNYGYTF.